Listed here is a single T cell receptor beta chain. Its specificity is unknown. The germline gives CDR1 SEHNR, CDR2 FQNEAQ (reference sequence). V lost 5 bases and J 4 bases, leaving 15 bases between the germline ends. There are 15 residues in the CDR3. Libraries were prepared by immunoSEQ multiplex PCR; TCRdb keeps only in-frame clonotypes and omits some of them. The table includes around 3,600 clones, roughly 90% detected once. This record belongs to a study of T cell repertoires in ileal Crohn's disease. About the research overall: Under 40% were active smokers at surgery; median disease duration was approximately 7.3 years.

Study-wide points: Compared with non-smokers, active smokers at surgery showed more clonal expansions.

The chain uses TRBV7-9 and TRBJ2-1, with a tentative D call TRBD1 (6 bases). Input material: ileal tissue. This TCR was recovered from an adult with Crohn's disease. The CDR3 DNA reads TGTGCCAGCAGCCGACAGGACGGGTATTACAATGAGCAGTTCTTC. It is translated as CASSRQDGYYNEQFF.